Below are 21 T cell receptor beta chains sequenced from a single sample in a study of glioma-infiltrating T cells. The iRepertoire nested amplicon-rescue multiplex PCR amplified TCR alpha and beta CDR3s from RNA. A single record per CDR3 protein comes from TCRdb applying MiXCR to the multiplex PCR reads. The repertoire includes a few hundred thousand distinct CDR3 sequences, roughly two fifths of them detected once, and about 12% sits in the top ten. The specimen sequenced was glioma tissue, nonneoplastic brain tissue, or PBMCs (not recorded which). These TCRs come from a human donor with low-grade glioma or glioblastoma, undergoing nonglioma brain surgery, or in good health (not recorded which).

This clonotype was picked up many times. V and J are TRBV6-2 or TRBV6-3 and TRBJ2-1, with unresolved D. The germline V gene encodes CDR1 MNHEY and CDR2 SVGEGT. The V end was cut by 6 bases, the J end by 4 bases, with 7 bases between. The CDR3 totals 12 residues. CDR3 sequence: CASSPNYNEQFF. The CDR3 DNA is TGTGCCAGCAGCCCAAATTACAATGAGCAGTTCTTC.

As concerns this clonotype: One end of the junction fails to match germline, which may point to a read error. The rearrangement uses TRBV20-1 and TRBJ1-4, with 7 bases lining up with TRBD1. The germline gives CDR1 DFQATT, CDR2 SNEGSKA (reference sequence). CDR3 size: 13 residues. CDR3 region: CNATGVTNEKLFF. CDR3 sequence (DNA): TGCAATGCTACAGGGGTAACTAATGAAAAACTGTTTTTT.

The V gene is TRBV7-2, the J gene TRBJ2-6; D is ambiguous. The CDR3 spans 16 residues. The V and J ends lost 5 bases and 0 bases respectively, with 11 bases between them. CDR1 is SGHTA and CDR2 is FQGNSA in the germline V gene. CDR3 protein: CASSQDTNSGANVLTF. The CDR3 DNA sequence: TGTGCCAGCAGCCAAGATACGAACTCTGGGGCCAACGTCCTGACTTTC.

With regard to this clonotype: With a much larger clone just one base away, this may be a read error. This chain links TRBV28 with TRBJ2-3; maybe TRBD1 (6 bases). Germline V gives CDR1 MDHEN, CDR2 SYDVKM. This CDR3 is 15 amino acids long. The chain's CDR3 is CASRLQGASTDTQCF. In DNA form, the CDR3 reads TGTGCCAGCAGGCTACAGGGAGCTAGCACAGATACGCAGTGTTTT.

The chain combines TRBV25-1 with TRBJ2-5, with D hard to call. V was shortened by 8 bases and J by 1 base, with 11 bases between the two germline ends. The CDR3 length is 13 residues. The germline gives CDR1 MGHDK, CDR2 SYGVNS. This chain's CDR3 is CASGDFVQETQYF. The CDR3 DNA reads TGTGCCAGCGGCGACTTCGTCCAAGAGACCCAGTACTTC.

This CDR3 reads CASSLDRGYEQYF. In DNA form, the CDR3 reads TGCGCCAGCAGCCTCGACAGGGGTTACGAGCAGTACTTC. The chain employs TRBV4-1 and TRBJ2-7; 8 bases align to TRBD1. The CDR3 contains 13 residues. V lost 4 bases to trimming and J lost 4 bases; unmatched junction nucleotides: 3. The germline V gene encodes CDR1 MGHRA and CDR2 YSYEKL.

As for this clonotype: This likely comes from a read error, as the CDR3 has no conserved phenylalanine or tryptophan at its end. It is unclear where the CDR3 begins or ends on the DNA, so no DNA is shown, and the CDR3 is as TCRdb lists it. The V gene is TRBV20-1, the J gene TRBJ1-4; no DNA check was done on the table's D call, TRBD1. Germline CDR1 is DFQATT and CDR2 is SNEGSKA (reference sequence). 14 amino acids form the CDR3, both terminal residues included. The CDR3 spells CSAPPDSTNEKPFV.

This clonotype was detected a few times. The CDR3 DNA reads TGCAGTGCTAGCCCTGACAGTTTAAATCAGCCCCAGCATTTT. Its protein is CSASPDSLNQPQHF. The chain links TRBV20-1 to TRBJ1-5, with D possibly matching TRBD1 (5 bases). Germline CDR1 DFQATT, CDR2 SNEGSKA (reference sequence). The CDR3 runs to 14 residues. Trimming pared 3 bases from V and 4 bases from J, leaving 13 bases between.

The chain recombines TRBV6-2 or TRBV6-3 with TRBJ2-7; the D is unclear. V was clipped by 0 bases and J by 6 bases, with 6 bases between them. The CDR3 is made up of 12 amino acids. Per the germline V gene, CDR1 is MNHEY and CDR2 is SVGEGT. CDR3: CASSYSGREQYF. The CDR3 coding sequence is TGTGCCAGCAGTTACTCAGGGCGCGAGCAGTACTTC.

This clonotype was detected a few times. The J gene is TRBJ2-7, the V gene TRBV20-1; 7 positions agree with TRBD2. The germline CDR1 and CDR2 sequences are DFQATT and SNEGSKA (reference sequence). The trim removed 3 bases at V and 3 bases at J, leaving 11 bases unmatched. CDR3 size: 15 residues. CDR3 sequence (DNA): TGCAGTGCTAGGGGAGGGCTAGCGAACTACTACGAGCAGTACTTC. Translation: CSARGGLANYYEQYF.

This sequence joins TRBV7-2 and TRBJ2-4; 9 positions agree with TRBD2. CDR1 is SGHTA and CDR2 is FQGNSA in the germline V gene. This CDR3 region has 14 residues. V was clipped by 5 bases and J by 8 bases; unmatched bases: 7. In DNA form, the CDR3 reads TGTGCCAGCAGCCCGGGACTAGCCCTACACATTCAGTACTTC. Its translation: CASSPGLALHIQYF.

Regarding this clonotype: A much larger clone sits a single nucleotide away, making a read error possible. The V call is TRBV27, the J call TRBJ2-2; TRBD2 is a possible D gene (6 bases). Per germline, CDR1 MNHEY and CDR2 SMNVEV (reference sequence). This CDR3 region has 16 residues. The CDR3 nucleotides read TGTGCCAGCAGTCCCGGGACTCAGATGAACAACGGGGAGCTGTTTTTT. This codes for CASSPGTQMNNGELFF.

On this clonotype itself: This may arise from a read error, as a much more abundant clone is one base away. The chain is built from TRBV6-1 and TRBJ2-3; either TRBD1 or TRBD2 may fit D (6 bases each). Trimming removed 5 bases from V and 2 bases from J, with 17 bases in between. The length of the CDR3 is 16 residues. CDR1 MNHNS and CDR2 SASEGT come from the germline V gene. The CDR3 loop reads CASSTKGGGYTDTQYF. In DNA form, the CDR3 reads TGTGCCAGCAGTACCAAGGGGGGCGGCTACACAGATACGCAGTATTTT.

Turning to this clonotype: Lacking the conserved final phenylalanine or tryptophan, this CDR3 likely reflects a read error. The genes are TRBV28 and TRBJ2-7; unclear D gene. This CDR3 spans 11 amino acids. The germline V gene has CDR1 MDHEN and CDR2 SYDVKM. V lost 8 bases and J 1 base, leaving 6 bases between the germline ends. The CDR3 DNA is TGTGCCAGCGTCGGATCCTACGAGCAGTACTAC. It codes for CASVGSYEQYY.

The rearrangement joins TRBV7-2 to TRBJ2-2; no clear D gene. Germline CDR1 SGHTA, CDR2 FQGNSA. CDR3 length equals 14 residues. With 1 base removed from V and 7 bases from J, the gap between germline ends came to 10 bases. The CDR3 spells CASSLGSSGGELFF. The CDR3 DNA reads as TGTGCCAGCAGCTTAGGTAGCTCTGGCGGGGAGCTGTTTTTT.

The chain has TRBV7-9 and TRBJ2-3; 7 positions agree with TRBD2. Trimming at V came to 5 bases and at J to 6 bases, leaving 14 bases not matched to a gene. Germline V gene data show CDR1 as SEHNR and CDR2 as FQNEAQ (reference sequence). This CDR3 is 16 amino acids long. The chain's CDR3 is CASSPPGGSPQDTQYF. CDR3 sequence (DNA): TGTGCCAGCAGCCCCCCGGGGGGTAGCCCTCAGGATACGCAGTATTTT. Filled out from reference TRBV7-9 and TRBJ2-3, the complete variable domain reads DTGVSQNPRHKITKRGQNVTFRCDPISEHNRLYWYRQTLGQGPEFLTYFQNEAQLEKSRLLSDRFSAERPKGSFSTLEIQRTEQGDSAMYLCASSPPGGSPQDTQYFGPGTRLTVL.

The chain couples TRBV7-9 to TRBJ2-2; the D is unclear. CDR3 size: 14 residues. The V end lost 0 bases, the J end lost 7 bases, and 9 bases lay between the germline ends. Germline V gene sequence: CDR1 SEHNR, CDR2 FQNEAQ (reference sequence). The CDR3 loop is CASSLAVSGGELFF. The CDR3 nucleotides are TGTGCCAGCAGCTTAGCGGTGTCGGGCGGGGAGCTGTTTTTT.

The CDR3 loop reads CASSSRGTGVFRAFF. In DNA form, the CDR3 reads TGTGCCAGCAGCTCAAGGGGGACAGGGGTCTTCCGAGCTTTCTTT. The rearrangement links TRBV28 to TRBJ1-1; TRBD1 agrees at 10 bases. The CDR3 spans 15 residues. The germline V gene encodes CDR1 MDHEN and CDR2 SYDVKM. V lost 6 bases, J lost 10 bases, and 14 bases stayed unmatched.

CDR3 sequence: CASREGANYGYTF. In DNA, the CDR3 is TGTGCCAGCAGGGAGGGGGCGAACTATGGCTACACCTTC. The chain is built from TRBV2 and TRBJ1-2; 7 nucleotides line up with TRBD1. The CDR3 has 13 amino acids. The junction had 3 bases not matched to a gene; V was cut back by 6 bases and J by 2 bases. Germline V lookup: CDR1 SNHLY, CDR2 FYNNEI.

The V call is TRBV16, the J call TRBJ1-5; D gene unclear. CDR1 KGHSY and CDR2 FQNENV come from the germline V gene. This CDR3 region has 13 residues. The ends were cut back, 2 bases at V and 5 bases at J, with 7 bases in the middle. In DNA form, the CDR3 reads TGTGCCAGCAGCCAACATAAGGATCAGCCCCAGCATTTT. This sequence encodes CASSQHKDQPQHF.

This sequence joins TRBV7-2 and TRBJ2-5, with 7 bases matching TRBD2. The CDR3 is 15 residues long. V trimming: 1 base; J trimming: 5 bases; junction bases outside the gene matches: 7. Germline lookup yields CDR1 SGHTA and CDR2 FQGNSA. The CDR3 DNA is TGTGCCAGCAGCTTAGTTAAACTTAGCGGGGAGACCCAGTACTTC. It specifies CASSLVKLSGETQYF.